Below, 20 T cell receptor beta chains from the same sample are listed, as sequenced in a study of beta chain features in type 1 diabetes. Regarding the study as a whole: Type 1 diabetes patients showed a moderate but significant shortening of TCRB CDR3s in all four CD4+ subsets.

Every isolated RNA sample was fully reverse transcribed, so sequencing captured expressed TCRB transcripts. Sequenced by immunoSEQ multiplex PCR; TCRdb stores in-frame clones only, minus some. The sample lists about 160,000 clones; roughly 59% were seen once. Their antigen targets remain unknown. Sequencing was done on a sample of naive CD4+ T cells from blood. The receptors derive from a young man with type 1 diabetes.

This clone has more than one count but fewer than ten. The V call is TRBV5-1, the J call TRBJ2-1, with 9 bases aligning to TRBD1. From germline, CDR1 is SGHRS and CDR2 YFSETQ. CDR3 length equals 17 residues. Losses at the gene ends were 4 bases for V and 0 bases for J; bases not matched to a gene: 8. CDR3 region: CASSTPGQGPSYNEQFF. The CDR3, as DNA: TGCGCCAGCAGCACGCCGGGACAGGGACCCTCCTACAATGAGCAGTTCTTC.

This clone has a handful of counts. In DNA, the CDR3 is TGCAGCGTTGAAGGGGAATACCCCTCCTACGAGCAGTACTTC. This encodes CSVEGEYPSYEQYF. The gene calls are TRBV29-1 and TRBJ2-7; D remains unclear. V was shortened by 1 base and J by 0 bases, with 10 bases between the two germline ends. The CDR3 runs to 14 residues. Per the germline V gene, CDR1 is SQVTM and CDR2 is ANQGSEA.

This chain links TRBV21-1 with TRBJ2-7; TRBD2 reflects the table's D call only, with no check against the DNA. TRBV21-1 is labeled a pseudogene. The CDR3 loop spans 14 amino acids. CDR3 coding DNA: TGTGCCAGCATCCCCGAGGGAAGGGACTACGAGCAGTACTTC. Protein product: CASIPEGRDYEQYF.

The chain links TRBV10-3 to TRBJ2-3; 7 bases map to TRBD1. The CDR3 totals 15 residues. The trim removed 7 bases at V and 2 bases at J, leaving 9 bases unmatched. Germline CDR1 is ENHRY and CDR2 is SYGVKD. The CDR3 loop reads CAIKPGQLVTDTQYF. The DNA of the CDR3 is TGTGCCATCAAGCCGGGACAGTTAGTCACAGATACGCAGTATTTT.

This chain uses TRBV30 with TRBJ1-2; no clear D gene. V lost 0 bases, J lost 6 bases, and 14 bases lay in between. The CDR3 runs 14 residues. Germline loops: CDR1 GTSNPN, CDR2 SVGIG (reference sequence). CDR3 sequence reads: CAWSVHLARDGYTF. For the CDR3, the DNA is TGTGCCTGGAGTGTACACCTTGCCCGGGATGGCTACACCTTC.

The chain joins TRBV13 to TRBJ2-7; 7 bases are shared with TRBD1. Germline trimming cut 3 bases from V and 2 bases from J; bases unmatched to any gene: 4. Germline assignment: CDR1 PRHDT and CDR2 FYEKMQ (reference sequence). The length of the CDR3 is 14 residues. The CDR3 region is CASSFTDRAYEQYF. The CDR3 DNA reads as TGTGCCAGCAGCTTCACCGACAGGGCCTACGAGCAGTACTTC.

CDR3 sequence (DNA): TGCAGTGTAGCCGGGAATGAAAAACTGTTTTTT. Translating it yields CSVAGNEKLFF. The rearrangement links TRBV20-1 to TRBJ1-4; no clear D. Germline V gene lookup returns CDR1 DFQATT and CDR2 SNEGSKA (reference sequence). The length of the CDR3 is 11 residues. The V end was cut by 7 bases, the J end by 5 bases, with 8 bases between.

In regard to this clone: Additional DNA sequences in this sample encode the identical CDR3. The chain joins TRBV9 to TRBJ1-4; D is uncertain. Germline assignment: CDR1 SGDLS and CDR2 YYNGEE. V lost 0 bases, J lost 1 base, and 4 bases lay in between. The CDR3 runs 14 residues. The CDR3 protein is CASSVEGTNEKLFF. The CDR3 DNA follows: TGTGCCAGCAGCGTAGAAGGAACTAATGAAAAACTGTTTTTT.

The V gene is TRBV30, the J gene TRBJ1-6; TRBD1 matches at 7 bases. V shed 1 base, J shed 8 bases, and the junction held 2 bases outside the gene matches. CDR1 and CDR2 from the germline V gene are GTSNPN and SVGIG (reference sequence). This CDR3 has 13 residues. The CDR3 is CAWSGQGHSPLHF. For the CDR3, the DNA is TGTGCCTGGAGTGGACAGGGACATTCACCCCTCCACTTT.

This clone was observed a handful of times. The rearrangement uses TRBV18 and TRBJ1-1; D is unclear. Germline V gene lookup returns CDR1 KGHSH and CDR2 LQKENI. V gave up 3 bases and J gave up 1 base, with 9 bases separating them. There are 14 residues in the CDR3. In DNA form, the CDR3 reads TGTGCCAGCTCACCCCGGGAAAGGAACACTGAAGCTTTCTTT. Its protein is CASSPRERNTEAFF.

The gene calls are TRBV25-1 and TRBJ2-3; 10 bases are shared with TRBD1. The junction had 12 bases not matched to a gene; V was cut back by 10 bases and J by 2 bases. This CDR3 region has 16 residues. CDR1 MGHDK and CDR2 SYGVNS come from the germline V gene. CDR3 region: CAILPRGQGFTDTQYF. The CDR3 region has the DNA TGTGCCATCCTCCCTCGGGGACAGGGGTTCACAGATACGCAGTATTTT.

As DNA, the CDR3 is TGTGCCAGCAGCGCCCTGATGGGGAATTCACCCCTCCACTTT. Translating gives CASSALMGNSPLHF. The chain uses TRBV9 and TRBJ1-6; no firm D call. The ends were cut back, 3 bases at V and 7 bases at J, with 11 bases in the middle. Germline values: CDR1 SGDLS, CDR2 YYNGEE. The CDR3 spans 14 residues.

CDR3 residues: CASSFKQSYNEQFF. CDR3 coding DNA: TGTGCCAGCAGTTTTAAACAGTCCTACAATGAGCAGTTCTTC. V is TRBV28 and J is TRBJ2-1; D is undetermined. Germline CDR1 is MDHEN and CDR2 is SYDVKM. V gave up 3 bases and J gave up 1 base, with 7 bases separating them. The CDR3 is 14 residues long.

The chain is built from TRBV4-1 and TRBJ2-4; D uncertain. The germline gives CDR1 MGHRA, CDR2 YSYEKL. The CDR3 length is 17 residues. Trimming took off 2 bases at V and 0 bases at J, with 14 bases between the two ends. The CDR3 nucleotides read TGCGCCAGCAGCCAATCGACCCAGGAGCTAGCCAAAAACATTCAGTACTTC. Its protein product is CASSQSTQELAKNIQYF.

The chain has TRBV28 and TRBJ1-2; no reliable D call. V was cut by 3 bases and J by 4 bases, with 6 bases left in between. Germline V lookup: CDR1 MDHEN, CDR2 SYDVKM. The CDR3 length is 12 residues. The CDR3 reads CASSLDGYGYTF. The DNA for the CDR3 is TGTGCCAGCAGTTTGGACGGCTATGGCTACACCTTC.

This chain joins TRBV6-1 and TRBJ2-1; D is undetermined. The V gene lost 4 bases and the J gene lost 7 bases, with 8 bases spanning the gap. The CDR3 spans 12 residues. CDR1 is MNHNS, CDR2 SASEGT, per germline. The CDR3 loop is CASSALRNEQFF. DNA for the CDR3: TGTGCCAGCAGTGCCCTTCGAAATGAGCAGTTCTTC.

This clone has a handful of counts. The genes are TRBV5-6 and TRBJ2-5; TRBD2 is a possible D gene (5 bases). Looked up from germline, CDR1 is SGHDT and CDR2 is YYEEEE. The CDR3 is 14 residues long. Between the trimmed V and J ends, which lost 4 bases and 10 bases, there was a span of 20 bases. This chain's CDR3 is CASSPRLFLEVQYF. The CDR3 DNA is TGTGCCAGCAGCCCGAGGTTATTCCTGGAGGTCCAGTACTTC.

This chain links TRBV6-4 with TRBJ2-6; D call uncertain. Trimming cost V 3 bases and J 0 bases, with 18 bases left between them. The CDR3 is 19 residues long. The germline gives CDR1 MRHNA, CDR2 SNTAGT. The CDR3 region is CASSEVEEGPASGANVLTF. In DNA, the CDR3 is TGTGCCAGCAGTGAAGTTGAAGAAGGCCCTGCCTCTGGGGCCAACGTCCTGACTTTC.

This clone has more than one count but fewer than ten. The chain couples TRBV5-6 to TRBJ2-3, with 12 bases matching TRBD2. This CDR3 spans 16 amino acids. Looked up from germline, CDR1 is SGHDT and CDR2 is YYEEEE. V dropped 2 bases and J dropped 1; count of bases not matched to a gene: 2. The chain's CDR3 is CASSFRTSGGTDTQYF. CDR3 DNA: TGTGCCAGCAGCTTTCGGACTAGCGGGGGCACAGATACGCAGTATTTT. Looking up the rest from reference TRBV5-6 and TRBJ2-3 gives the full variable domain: DAGVTQSPTHLIKTRGQQVTLRCSPKSGHDTVSWYQQALGQGPQFIFQYYEEEERQRGNFPDRFSGHQFPNYSSELNVNALLLGDSALYLCASSFRTSGGTDTQYFGPGTRLTVL.

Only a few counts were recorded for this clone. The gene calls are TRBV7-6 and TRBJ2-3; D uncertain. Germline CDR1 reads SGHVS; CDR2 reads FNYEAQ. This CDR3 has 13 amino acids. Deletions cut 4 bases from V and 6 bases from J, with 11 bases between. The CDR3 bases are TGTGCCAGCAGCTCCATGTCCGGGGATACGCAGTATTTT. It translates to CASSSMSGDTQYF.